A selection of T cell receptor beta chains follows, all from one sample in a study of shared clonotypes between healthy human individuals. Here immunoSEQ multiplex PCR was the method, and the copy in TCRdb shows in-frame clones only, minus some. The sample yields about 2.2 million clones, 85% to 95% seen once. Sequencing used naive CD8+ T cells from PBMCs. Source of these receptors: a man aged 18-30 years in good health. Some clones in this sample may be carry-over from other donors' samples. The conserved cysteine and the conserved F or W are not part of the CDR3 here. D genes are given only for firm matches.

length: 11
D: NA
V: TRBV6-1
J: TRBJ1-1
CDR3: ASSANMNTEAF

length: 13
D: NA
V: TRBV6-6
J: TRBJ1-1
CDR3: ASSYFGQLNTEAF

length: 11
D: NA
V: TRBV5-1
J: TRBJ2-2
CDR3: ASSFLNTGELF

length: 13
D: NA
V: TRBV14
J: TRBJ1-2
CDR3: ASSQDGGGYYGYT

length: 13
D: NA
V: TRBV11-2
J: TRBJ2-5
CDR3: ASSLVGEIQETQY

length: 13
D: NA
V: TRBV28
J: TRBJ2-1
CDR3: ASSQPEPGPNEQF

length: 13
D: NA
V: TRBV21-1
J: TRBJ1-2
CDR3: ASSKHGTHTGGYT

length: 11
D: NA
V: TRBV6-5
J: TRBJ1-1
CDR3: ASSYSRNTEAF

length: 14
D: TRBD2
V: TRBV4-3
J: TRBJ2-1
CDR3: ASSQDRGGSYNEQF

length: 12
D: TRBD1
V: TRBV7-9
J: TRBJ1-1
CDR3: ASSPPDRGTEAF

length: 11
D: NA
V: TRBV27
J: TRBJ1-1
CDR3: ASRMTAYTEAF

length: 10
D: TRBD1
V: TRBV10-2
J: TRBJ2-1
CDR3: ASRDRGNEQF

length: 12
D: NA
V: TRBV11-2
J: TRBJ1-1
CDR3: ASSSRTSNTEAF

length: 11
D: TRBD1
V: TRBV9
J: TRBJ2-1
CDR3: ASSAGGGDEQF

length: 11
D: NA
V: TRBV5-4
J: TRBJ2-1
CDR3: ASTGSSYNEQF

length: 13
D: TRBD2
V: TRBV27
J: TRBJ2-6
CDR3: ASRWTSSGANVLT